These T cell receptor beta chains were read from a single sample in a study of OX40 agonist ivuxolimab in advanced cancers. The assay was immunoSEQ multiplex PCR, and TCRdb's table has in-frame clones only and misses some. The sample lists under 95,000 clones, approximately 90% occurring once. Sequencing used CD4+ or CD8+ T cells sorted from blood, obtained in a trial of the OX40 agonist ivuxolimab. These receptors came from an adult with an advanced solid tumor such as melanoma, head and neck, liver or kidney cancer. Both conserved end residues are part of each CDR3. The order of the fields is clone size, CDR3 length, V gene, J gene, D gene, CDR3 DNA, CDR3 protein. D genes are given only for firm matches. The size entry is marked missing in some rows and otherwise reads once, few, many or a size class.

once	15	TRBV7-3	TRBJ2-3	TRBD1	TGTGCCAGCAGCTTACAGGGGGCGTCCACAGATACGCAGTATTTT	CASSLQGASTDTQYF
NA	15	TRBV2	TRBJ2-7	NA	TGTGCCAGCAGCCAACAGAGCCTGAGCTCCTACGAGCAGTACTTC	CASSQQSLSSYEQYF
NA	15	TRBV18	TRBJ1-6	NA	TGTGCCAGCTCACCACCCCAAGCAACCGATTCACCCCTCCACTTT	CASSPPQATDSPLHF
NA	16	TRBV6-4	TRBJ2-6	NA	TGTGCCAGCAGTGACTCGTCGGCGGCTGGGGCCAACGTCCTGACTTTC	CASSDSSAAGANVLTF
NA	13	TRBV18	TRBJ1-5	NA	TGTGCCAGCTCACAGGGTTGGGATCAGCCCCAGCATTTT	CASSQGWDQPQHF
NA	14	TRBV5-1	TRBJ2-7	TRBD1	TGCGCCAGCAGCTTGGAGGGACAGGGACGCGAGCAGTACTTC	CASSLEGQGREQYF
NA	15	TRBV19	TRBJ2-1	TRBD2	TGTGCCAGTAGGACTAGCGGGAGCCCGAACAATGAGCAGTTCTTC	CASRTSGSPNNEQFF
NA	13	TRBV7-6	TRBJ2-1	TRBD2	TGTGCCAGCAGCTTAGCCCAGCGGGGTGAGCAGTTCTTC	CASSLAQRGEQFF
NA	14	TRBV5-1	TRBJ2-3	NA	TGCGCCAGCAGAAGGACAGCAGGCACAGATACGCAGTATTTT	CASRRTAGTDTQYF
NA	12	TRBV2	TRBJ2-5	NA	TGTGCCAGCAGTGAAGAGTTGGAGACCCAGTACTTC	CASSEELETQYF
NA	15	TRBV19	TRBJ2-7	TRBD1	TGTGCCAGTAGTATAGCGGGACAGTCTACCTACGAGCAGTACTTC	CASSIAGQSTYEQYF
NA	14	TRBV5-1	TRBJ2-7	TRBD1	TGCGCCAGCAGCGCGGGACAGGGGATCTACGAGCAGTACTTC	CASSAGQGIYEQYF
NA	13	TRBV2	TRBJ2-3	NA	TGTGCCAGCAGCATCCGGGGCCCAGATACGCAGTATTTT	CASSIRGPDTQYF
NA	14	TRBV5-1	TRBJ2-7	TRBD1	TGCGCCAGCAGCTCGGGACAGGGAGCCTACGAGCAGTACTTC	CASSSGQGAYEQYF
NA	22	TRBV21-1	TRBJ2-1	NA	TGTGCCAGCAGCCTGGTAACCCGGACTAGCGGGGGGGCAAAGCCCTCCTACAATGAGCAGTTCTTC	CASSLVTRTSGGAKPSYNEQFF
NA	13	TRBV6-1	TRBJ1-5	TRBD1	TGTGCCAGCAGTTCACAGGGGAATCAGCCCCAGCATTTT	CASSSQGNQPQHF
NA	13	TRBV28	TRBJ1-5	NA	TGTGCCAGCAGTCCTTACAGCAATCAGCCCCAGCATTTT	CASSPYSNQPQHF
NA	16	TRBV5-1	TRBJ1-6	NA	TGCGCCAGCAGTTACACCCCGGGACGAGAAAATTCACCCCTCCACTTT	CASSYTPGRENSPLHF
NA	15	TRBV21-1	TRBJ1-5	NA	TGTGCCAGCAGCAAAGCGGGGAGGGGTGACCAGCCCCAGCATTTT	CASSKAGRGDQPQHF
NA	13	TRBV27	TRBJ1-2	NA	TGTGCCAGCAGTTTATCCCTGGGCTATGGCTACACCTTC	CASSLSLGYGYTF
NA	12	TRBV6-5	TRBJ2-7	TRBD2	TGTGCCAGCAGTTCCAGCGGGGGTGTTAGGTACTTC	CASSSSGGVRYF
NA	15	TRBV28	TRBJ1-5	NA	TGTGCCAGCAGTTGGACAGCTTATAGCAATCAGCCCCAGCATTTT	CASSWTAYSNQPQHF
few	15	TRBV10-2	TRBJ2-2	TRBD2	TGCGCCAGCAGCATAGCGGGAGTGAACACCGGGGAGCTGTTTTTT	CASSIAGVNTGELFF
NA	14	TRBV4-1	TRBJ2-3	NA	TGCGCCAGCAGCCTGAGCGGTATCACAGATACGCAGTATTTT	CASSLSGITDTQYF
NA	13	TRBV10-3	TRBJ1-1	NA	TGTGCCATCAGTGAGGGGGAGAACACTGAAGCTTTCTTT	CAISEGENTEAFF
NA	16	TRBV29-1	TRBJ1-5	NA	TGCAGCGTTGAAGATCCGCCAGATCGGGCGAATCAGCCCCAGCATTTT	CSVEDPPDRANQPQHF
NA	15	TRBV6-1	TRBJ2-4	TRBD1	TGTGCCAGCAGTGAAAGCGGGACAGGGAAAAACATTCAGTACTTC	CASSESGTGKNIQYF
NA	13	TRBV6-6	TRBJ2-4	TRBD2	TGTGCCAGCAGTCCCGGGACTAACAATTTGGAGTACTTC	CASSPGTNNLEYF
NA	18	TRBV11-3	TRBJ2-2	NA	TGTGCCAGCAGCTTAGAAGGCGGCGAGGCAGGGCGGAGGGGGGAGCTGTTTTTT	CASSLEGGEAGRRGELFF
once	13	TRBV11-1	TRBJ2-5	NA	TGTGCCAGCAGCTTAGGGCAACAAGAGACCCAGTACTTC	CASSLGQQETQYF
NA	16	TRBV18	TRBJ1-4	TRBD1	TGTGCCAGCTCACCATTCTCTCCAGGGGGTAGTGAAAAACTGTTTTTT	CASSPFSPGGSEKLFF
NA	17	TRBV5-1	TRBJ1-4	NA	TGCGCCAGCAGCCCCGGAGGCTCGGGTGGCACTAATGAAAAACTGTTTTTT	CASSPGGSGGTNEKLFF
NA	14	TRBV5-1	TRBJ2-5	NA	TGCGCCAGCAGCTTGGTGGCAGCCCAAGAGACCCAGTACTTC	CASSLVAAQETQYF
NA	13	TRBV9	TRBJ2-1	TRBD1	TGTGCCAGCAGCGTCGGGACAGGGGTTAAGCAGTTCTTC	CASSVGTGVKQFF
NA	18	TRBV5-6	TRBJ2-2	TRBD2	TGTGCCAGCAGCTTGGATCGGGGCGGGAGGCACTTCACCGGGGAGCTGTTTTTT	CASSLDRGGRHFTGELFF
NA	12	TRBV28	TRBJ1-2	NA	TGTGCCAGCAGTTTAACCAGCTATGGCTACACCTTC	CASSLTSYGYTF
NA	14	TRBV4-1	TRBJ1-5	NA	TGCGCCAGCAGCCAGGGACTGCTCAATCAGCCCCAGCATTTT	CASSQGLLNQPQHF
NA	15	TRBV11-2	TRBJ1-6	NA	TGTGCCAGCAGCTTACAGGGAGCCTATAATTCACCCCTCCACTTT	CASSLQGAYNSPLHF
NA	15	TRBV10-1	TRBJ2-7	TRBD2	TGCGCCAGCAGTGAACTAGCGGGTAGCTCCTACGAGCAGTACTTC	CASSELAGSSYEQYF
NA	14	TRBV28	TRBJ1-1	NA	TGTGCCAGTACTATATTCACAGGGAGGGGCGAAGCTTTCTTT	CASTIFTGRGEAFF
NA	14	TRBV6-1	TRBJ1-2	NA	TGTGCCAGCAGCCCTTCCAGGGTTATCTATGGCTACACCTTC	CASSPSRVIYGYTF
once	14	TRBV19	TRBJ1-2	NA	TGTGCCAGTAGTTCCTCCGGGGGCAGGGATGGCTACACCTTC	CASSSSGGRDGYTF